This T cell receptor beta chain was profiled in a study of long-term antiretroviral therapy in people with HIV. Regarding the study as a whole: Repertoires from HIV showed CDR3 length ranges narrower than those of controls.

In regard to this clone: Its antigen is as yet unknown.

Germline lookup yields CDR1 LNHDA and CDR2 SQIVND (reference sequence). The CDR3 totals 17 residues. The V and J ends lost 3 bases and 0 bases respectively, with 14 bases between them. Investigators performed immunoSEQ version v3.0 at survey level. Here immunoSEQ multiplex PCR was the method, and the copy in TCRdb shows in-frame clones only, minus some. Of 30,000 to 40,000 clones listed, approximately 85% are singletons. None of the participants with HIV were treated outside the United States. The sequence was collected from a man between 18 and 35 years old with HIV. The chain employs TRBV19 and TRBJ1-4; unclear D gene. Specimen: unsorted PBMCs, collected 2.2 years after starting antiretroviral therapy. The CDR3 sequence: CASSIHGPPATNEKLFF. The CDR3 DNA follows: TGTGCCAGTAGTATTCATGGACCACCCGCAACTAATGAAAAACTGTTTTTT.